This T cell receptor (beta chain) was retrieved from a study of blood T cell repertoires in COVID-19. Original processing methods: Estimation of nucleated cell counts relied on the amplification of reference gene primers. Only in-frame clones appear in the TCRdb table, and some are missing; sequencing was by immunoSEQ multiplex PCR. V and J calls plus clone size are reproduced from that table; the DNA served to infer D and trimming. The table lists about 160,000 clones, 83% of them singletons. Participants spanned ages about 18 to 100 years and resided in about 25 US areas. Two negative PCRs, clearance, or symptom resolution had been documented for recovered Cohort 3 donors. V dropped 3 bases and J dropped 1; count of bases not matched to a gene: 2. The germline V gene encodes CDR1 SEHNR and CDR2 FQNEAQ (reference sequence). The CDR3 runs 14 residues.

This sequence originates from a woman aged 45-59 years who had recovered from COVID-19. The chain recombines TRBV7-9 with TRBJ1-1; TRBD1 agrees at 7 bases. Material for sequencing was PBMCs or T cells enriched from blood (not recorded which). The CDR3: CASSLGQTNTEAFF. The CDR3 DNA reads as TGTGCCAGCAGCTTGGGACAGACGAACACTGAAGCTTTCTTT. Drawing the rest from reference TRBV7-9 and TRBJ1-1, the complete variable domain is DTGVSQNPRHKITKRGQNVTFRCDPISEHNRLYWYRQTLGQGPEFLTYFQNEAQLEKSRLLSDRFSAERPKGSFSTLEIQRTEQGDSAMYLCASSLGQTNTEAFFGQGTRLTVV.